The 27 T cell receptor beta chains below come from one sample, sequenced in a study of T cells after yellow fever vaccination. TCRdb analysed the 5' RACE reads with MiXCR anew, one entry per CDR3 protein. The sample comprises approximately 120,000 distinct CDR3 sequences, under 8% of which are singletons, and around 2.5% rests with the top ten. The material was CD4+ T cells sorted from PBMCs, obtained more than 8 days after the first yellow fever vaccination. The receptors were sampled from a man younger than 35 who received the YFV17D yellow fever vaccine.

This clonotype was detected many times. The CDR3 nucleotides read TGTGCCAGCGGCGATTTAGGGGGCTCCAATGAGCAGTTCTTC. The encoded protein is CASGDLGGSNEQFF. The V and J genes are TRBV25-1 and TRBJ2-1, with 7 bases identical to TRBD1. Germline V gene lookup returns CDR1 MGHDK and CDR2 SYGVNS. V lost 8 bases and J lost 6; bases outside the gene matches: 10. The CDR3 covers 14 residues.

This clonotype was observed at least ten times. V is TRBV2 and J is TRBJ2-3; D is undetermined. V gave up 0 bases and J gave up 4 bases, with 8 bases separating them. Germline lookup yields CDR1 SNHLY and CDR2 FYNNEI. There are 14 residues in the CDR3. CDR3 sequence reads: CASSEASRSDTQYF. The CDR3 DNA follows: TGTGCCAGCAGTGAAGCTAGCAGGTCAGATACGCAGTATTTT.

This clonotype has at least ten counts. The chain combines TRBV6-5 with TRBJ2-1; TRBD1 is a possible D gene (6 bases). The CDR3 has 18 residues. V lost 7 bases and J 6 bases, leaving 28 bases between the germline ends. CDR1 and CDR2 (germline): MNHEY, SVGAGI. The CDR3: CASIPTQGVGTYPNEQFF. CDR3 bases: TGTGCCAGCATCCCAACACAGGGAGTTGGAACCTACCCCAATGAGCAGTTCTTC.

The genes are TRBV7-6 and TRBJ2-5; D is unclear. V shed 7 bases and J shed 1 base, with 10 bases lying between them. The CDR3 contains 13 residues. From germline, CDR1 is SGHVS and CDR2 FNYEAQ. This CDR3 is CASTEQPQETQYF. Written as DNA, the CDR3 is TGTGCCAGCACCGAACAGCCCCAAGAGACCCAGTACTTC. The complete variable domain, with remaining parts taken from reference TRBV7-6 and TRBJ2-5, reads GAGVSQSPRYKVTKRGQDVALRCDPISGHVSLYWYRQALGQGPEFLTYFNYEAQQDKSGLPNDRFSAERPEGSISTLTIQRTEQRDSAMYRCASTEQPQETQYFGPGTRLLVL.

The J gene is TRBJ2-1, the V gene TRBV19; D unresolved. Trimming cost V 6 bases and J 0 bases, with 9 bases left between them. The germline gives CDR1 LNHDA, CDR2 SQIVND (reference sequence). The CDR3 runs 14 residues. CDR3 DNA: TGTGCCAGTAGACGCGGCGACTCCTACAATGAGCAGTTCTTC. This codes for CASRRGDSYNEQFF.

This clonotype appeared a few times. DNA for the CDR3: TGTGCCAGCAGCTCTCCGGGACAGCCTACAGATACGCAGTATTTT. Its translation is CASSSPGQPTDTQYF. This chain links TRBV5-4 with TRBJ2-3, with TRBD1 matching over 7 bases. The ends lost 3 bases at V and 3 bases at J; junction bases unmatched: 7. Germline CDR1 SGHNT, CDR2 YYREEE (reference sequence). The CDR3 loop spans 15 amino acids.

At least ten counts were recorded for this clonotype. The chain combines TRBV12-3 or TRBV12-4 with TRBJ1-1, with D maybe TRBD1 (6 bases). Trimming pared 5 bases from V and 1 base from J, leaving 11 bases between. The CDR3 loop spans 14 amino acids. CDR3 sequence (DNA): TGTGCCAGCAGTCCGCAGGGGTCGAACACTGAAGCTTTCTTT. It encodes CASSPQGSNTEAFF.

This clonotype was seen only a few times. The chain combines TRBV18 with TRBJ2-5; D may be TRBD1 (6 bases). This CDR3 contains 13 residues. The V end lost 6 bases, the J end lost 5 bases, and 13 bases lay between the germline ends. Germline V gene sequence: CDR1 KGHSH, CDR2 LQKENI. The CDR3 DNA is TGTGCCAGCTCGCCGGGACATGGGGAGACCCAGTACTTC. Translation: CASSPGHGETQYF.

This clonotype was detected ten times or more. The gene calls are TRBV12-3 or TRBV12-4 and TRBJ2-7; 9 bases fit TRBD1. This CDR3 contains 13 residues. V lost 6 bases, J lost 6 bases, and 6 bases stayed unmatched. DNA of the CDR3: TGTGCCAGCAGGATACAGGGGGCCGGCGAGCAGTACTTC. Translated, it gives CASRIQGAGEQYF.

This clonotype was counted many times. The chain recombines TRBV10-3 with TRBJ2-3, with D possibly being TRBD1 (5 bases). The CDR3 contains 14 residues. Germline CDR1 reads ENHRY; CDR2 reads SYGVKD. The ends were cut back, 2 bases at V and 2 bases at J, with 8 bases in the middle. CDR3 in DNA: TGTGCCATCAGTGAGGGCAGGGACACAGATACGCAGTATTTT. As protein: CAISEGRDTDTQYF.

This clonotype has ten or more counts. The chain has TRBV23-1 and TRBJ1-6; D remains ambiguous. TRBV23-1 is recorded as an ORF, its role being uncertain. V was cut by 2 bases and J by 2 bases, with 10 bases left in between. The CDR3 runs 16 residues. The CDR3: CASSQPRCPYNSPLHF. CDR3 nucleotide sequence: TGCGCCAGCAGTCAACCCCGATGTCCCTATAATTCACCCCTCCACTTT.

This clonotype showed up many times. V gene TRBV12-3 or TRBV12-4 combines with J gene TRBJ1-4; no definite D call. Between the trimmed V and J ends, which lost 3 bases and 8 bases, there was a span of 13 bases. The CDR3 spans 14 residues. The CDR3 nucleotides are TGTGCCAGCAGTTTTATAAGAGGGAGGGAAAAACTGTTTTTT. Translating it yields CASSFIRGREKLFF.

This clonotype was found many times. In DNA form, the CDR3 reads TGTGCCAGCAGTGTGGGGTTGGGACAGGGCAATGGCTACACCTTC. This codes for CASSVGLGQGNGYTF. The chain couples TRBV28 to TRBJ1-2, with 9 bases aligning to TRBD1. The CDR3 contains 15 residues. Trimming at V came to 5 bases and at J to 6 bases, leaving 10 bases not matched to a gene. Germline-derived CDR1 and CDR2 are MDHEN and SYDVKM.

Many counts were recorded for this clonotype. J is TRBJ1-1 and V is TRBV10-3; D not certain. V gave up 11 bases and J gave up 4 bases, with 14 bases separating them. The CDR3 loop spans 12 amino acids. Per germline, CDR1 ENHRY and CDR2 SYGVKD. As DNA, the CDR3 is TGTGCCGCCCGGAGGGAGGGCACTGAAGCTTTCTTT. It translates to CAARREGTEAFF.

A word on this clonotype: This may come from a read error, since a much larger clone is one base off. The CDR3 here is CSARAGGRNEQYF. The CDR3 DNA reads TGCAGTGCTAGAGCTGGGGGTAGGAACGAGCAGTACTTC. The genes are TRBV20-1 and TRBJ2-7, with D tentatively TRBD1 or TRBD2 (5 bases each). V lost 1 base and J 5 bases, leaving 12 bases between the germline ends. This CDR3 contains 13 residues. CDR1 and CDR2 (germline): DFQATT, SNEGSKA (reference sequence).

This clonotype was detected ten times or more. The chain joins TRBV11-2 to TRBJ1-3; D gene unclear. CDR1 is SGHAT and CDR2 is FQNNGV in the germline V gene. The length of the CDR3 is 15 residues. Trimming left V 6 bases short and J 0 bases short, with 12 bases between. This CDR3 is CASRPVGYSGNTIYF. The CDR3 DNA follows: TGTGCCAGCAGGCCCGTGGGATACTCTGGAAACACCATATATTTT.

The table lists this clonotype with a count of one. The chain is built from TRBV7-2 and TRBJ2-3; 8 nucleotides match TRBD2. V lost 7 bases, J lost 5 bases, and 11 bases stayed unmatched. There are 15 residues in the CDR3. Germline CDR1 is SGHTA and CDR2 is FQGNSA. CDR3 protein: CASNPGGGIRDTQYF. CDR3 nucleotides: TGTGCCAGCAACCCTGGCGGGGGGATCCGAGATACGCAGTATTTT.

This clonotype was seen repeatedly, ten times or more. J is TRBJ2-2 and V is TRBV9; D gene unclear. CDR3 length: 14 residues. From germline, CDR1 is SGDLS and CDR2 YYNGEE. V lost 0 bases to trimming and J lost 1 base, with 4 bases between them. Here the CDR3 reads CASSVDRNTGELFF. DNA of the CDR3: TGTGCCAGCAGCGTAGACCGGAACACCGGGGAGCTGTTTTTT.

In its sample, this clonotype was seen many times. V gene TRBV5-1 combines with J gene TRBJ2-3; D is perhaps TRBD2 (6 bases). Germline V gene data show CDR1 as SGHRS and CDR2 as YFSETQ. V lost 0 bases and J 0 bases, leaving 11 bases between the germline ends. The CDR3 runs 16 residues. CDR3 in DNA: TGCGCCAGCAGCTTGGCCTTGGCGGGGAGCACAGATACGCAGTATTTT. This gives the protein CASSLALAGSTDTQYF.

This clonotype was observed many times. The DNA for the CDR3 is TGTGCCAGCAGCCCCGCCATCTTATTTTCGACAGGGGATTATGCAGATACGCAGTATTTT. It specifies CASSPAILFSTGDYADTQYF. J is TRBJ2-3 and V is TRBV4-2, with TRBD1 matching over 8 bases. Trimming took 4 bases from V and 4 from J; bases not matched to a gene: 22. CDR3 length: 20 residues. CDR1 is LGHNA and CDR2 is YNFKEQ in the germline V gene.

This clonotype has a count of ten or more. The chain combines TRBV5-4 with TRBJ2-3, with a weak D call TRBD2 (5 bases). CDR3 length: 15 amino acids. Germline lookup yields CDR1 SGHNT and CDR2 YYREEE (reference sequence). With 2 bases removed from V and 2 bases from J, the gap between germline ends came to 12 bases. The CDR3 loop reads CASSLRGSNTDTQYF. The CDR3 coding sequence is TGTGCCAGCAGCTTACGCGGGTCCAACACAGATACGCAGTATTTT.

The chain links TRBV6-5 to TRBJ1-2, with a possible D match to TRBD1 (5 bases). The CDR3 loop spans 13 amino acids. V lost 4 bases and J 8 bases, leaving 14 bases between the germline ends. Germline CDR1 reads MNHEY; CDR2 reads SVGAGI. CDR3 coding DNA: TGTGCCAGCAGTTGGGGCGTCGGGGGAGGCTACACCTTC. Its translation is CASSWGVGGGYTF.

This chain uses TRBV19 with TRBJ2-3, with D perhaps TRBD1 or TRBD2 (5 bases each). CDR3 length: 12 amino acids. Germline V gene sequence: CDR1 LNHDA, CDR2 SQIVND (reference sequence). Trimming removed 9 bases from V and 1 base from J, with 8 bases in between. CDR3 loop: CASGTRTDTQYF. As DNA, the CDR3 is TGTGCCAGCGGGACCCGCACAGATACGCAGTATTTT. The whole variable domain, remainder taken from reference TRBV19 and TRBJ2-3, is DGGITQSPKYLFRKEGQNVTLSCEQNLNHDAMYWYRQDPGQGLRLIYYSQIVNDFQKGDIAEGYSVSREKKESFPLTVTSAQKNPTAFYLCASGTRTDTQYFGPGTRLTVL.

This clonotype appeared many times. The chain combines TRBV14 with TRBJ2-7, with D tentatively TRBD1 (5 bases). Trimming pared 0 bases from V and 1 base from J, leaving 16 bases between. There are 17 residues in the CDR3. Germline V CDR1 and CDR2: SGHDN, FVKESK. CDR3 bases: TGTGCCAGCAGCCAAGATGAGTCGCCAGGGTATTCCTACGAGCAGTACTTC. Translating it yields CASSQDESPGYSYEQYF.

V gene TRBV7-3 combines with J gene TRBJ2-5; the D gene is possibly TRBD1 (7 bases). Germline V gene lookup returns CDR1 SGHTA and CDR2 FQGTGA. This CDR3 has 16 amino acids. Trimming cost V 5 bases and J 2 bases, with 18 bases left between them. CDR3 nucleotides: TGTGCCAGCAGCCAATCCGGACAGGCGGGACAAGAGACCCAGTACTTC. It specifies CASSQSGQAGQETQYF.

This clonotype was counted many times. The genes are TRBV5-1 and TRBJ1-1, with D perhaps TRBD1 (5 bases). This CDR3 region has 14 residues. Trimming pared 0 bases from V and 2 bases from J, leaving 8 bases between. The germline gives CDR1 SGHRS, CDR2 YFSETQ. CDR3 sequence reads: CASSLDGGNTEAFF. The DNA for the CDR3 is TGCGCCAGCAGCTTGGACGGGGGAAACACTGAAGCTTTCTTT.

This clonotype was found many times. The chain has TRBV6-1 and TRBJ2-1, with TRBD1 as a possible D gene (6 bases). This CDR3 spans 13 amino acids. The V and J ends lost 4 bases and 4 bases respectively, with 8 bases between them. Germline lookup yields CDR1 MNHNS and CDR2 SASEGT. DNA of the CDR3: TGTGCCAGCAGTGGACAGGAATACAATGAGCAGTTCTTC. It is translated as CASSGQEYNEQFF.